A selection of T cell receptor beta chains follows, all from one sample in a study of T cell changes during pregnancy in multiple sclerosis. TCRdb's table, derived via immunoSEQ multiplex PCR, lists solely in-frame clones and lacks some. The sample contains some 97,000 clones, 94% of which appear only once. The sample here was peripheral blood, taken before pregnancy. The receptors originated from a female donor with multiple sclerosis, enrolled in a pregnancy study. The CDR3 runs from the conserved cysteine through the conserved F or W. D genes are given only for firm matches. Part of the rows lack a size; the others show once, few, many or a class for expanded clones.

cdr3_nt cdr3_aa clone_size d_call j_call v_call
TGTGCCAGCAGCCTCGGACTAGCCCTCTCCTACGAGCAGTACTTC CASSLGLALSYEQYF NA TRBD2 TRBJ2-7 TRBV11-2
TGTGCCAGCAGCTTAGCTTTCACAGGGTTTATATTTGGTGGCCCCATGAACACTGAAGCTTTCTTT CASSLAFTGFIFGGPMNTEAFF NA NA TRBJ1-1 TRBV7-2
TGTGCCTGGAGCCCGGGACAGGCCCCGGGTCAGCCCCAGCATTTT CAWSPGQAPGQPQHF NA TRBD1 TRBJ1-5 TRBV30
TGCGCCAGCAGCCAAGATCTGGAGGCCTTAACAGCCAAAAACATTCAGTACTTC CASSQDLEALTAKNIQYF NA NA TRBJ2-4 TRBV4-1
TGTGCCAGCAGCTTCGTTATCAATGAGCAGTTCTTC CASSFVINEQFF NA NA TRBJ2-1 TRBV5-8
TGTGCCAGCAGTTTTGGGGGGACTGGCTTCTACGAGCAGTACTTC CASSFGGTGFYEQYF NA NA TRBJ2-7 TRBV28
TGTGCCAGCAGCTTAAGGGAGACCTACAATGAGCAGTTCTTC CASSLRETYNEQFF NA NA TRBJ2-1 TRBV7-6
TGCGCCAGCAGCTGGGGGACTAGCGGGAGTTACGAGCAGTACTTC CASSWGTSGSYEQYF NA TRBD2 TRBJ2-7 TRBV5-1
TGTGCCAGCAGTTCTCGGGACAGGGGTCACTATGGCTACACCTTC CASSSRDRGHYGYTF NA TRBD1 TRBJ1-2 TRBV6-5
TGTGCCAGCAGCGGAAGACAGGGTCGGGAGACCCAGTACTTC CASSGRQGRETQYF NA TRBD1 TRBJ2-5 TRBV9
TGTGCCAGCAGTTTCGACAGTGGGGCAAGGAACACTGAAGCTTTCTTT CASSFDSGARNTEAFF NA NA TRBJ1-1 TRBV27
TGTGTCGGGGGGGACTATGGCTACACCTTC CVGGDYGYTF NA NA TRBJ1-2 TRBV30
TGTGCCAGCAGCTTCCTAATCCTCGGCAGCGAGGAGACCCAGTACTTC CASSFLILGSEETQYF NA NA TRBJ2-5 TRBV5-5
TGTGCCTGGAAACGGCTAGCGGGGGGCAATGAGCAGTTCTTC CAWKRLAGGNEQFF NA TRBD2 TRBJ2-1 TRBV30
TGTGCCAGCAGGGGGCCTCATCTCACAGATACGCAGTATTTT CASRGPHLTDTQYF NA NA TRBJ2-3 TRBV7-9
TGTGCCAGCCAGAGGGGGTCACGGGAGCAGTACTTC CASQRGSREQYF NA NA TRBJ2-7 TRBV7-8
TGTGCCAGCAGCTTGGCCAGGGGGAGTCGGAACACCGGGGAGCTGTTTTTT CASSLARGSRNTGELFF few TRBD1 TRBJ2-2 TRBV5-4
TGTGCCTGGAGTGTGGACTACGGGACCTTGGAGACCCAGTACTTC CAWSVDYGTLETQYF NA NA TRBJ2-5 TRBV30
TGCGCCAGCAGCCAGGGGGCCGGAGCCTACGAGCAGTACTTC CASSQGAGAYEQYF NA NA TRBJ2-7 TRBV4-3
TGTGCCAGCAGCCTTGGACAGGGGGCCAGCTATGGCTACACCTTC CASSLGQGASYGYTF once TRBD1 TRBJ1-2 TRBV7-9
TGCGCCAGCAGCCAAGAAGGGTGGACGCGGGCCACTGAAGCTTTCTTT CASSQEGWTRATEAFF NA NA TRBJ1-1 TRBV4-3
TGTGCCAGCAGTTACTCGACGGGACAGGTGGGCACTGAAGCTTTCTTT CASSYSTGQVGTEAFF NA TRBD1 TRBJ1-1 TRBV6-5
TGTGCCAGCAGCCGCCCGCTAAGACATCCTGAGGGCGGCTACACCTTC CASSRPLRHPEGGYTF NA NA TRBJ1-2 TRBV7-9
TGTGCCAGCAGTGCGACAGGGGGCTATGGCTACACCTTC CASSATGGYGYTF NA TRBD1 TRBJ1-2 TRBV6-5
TGTGCCAGCAGTTCCGACACCGGGGAGCTGTTTTTT CASSSDTGELFF NA NA TRBJ2-2 TRBV11-2
TGTGCCAGCAGCCCCGGCGGCGGGAGCACAGATACGCAGTATTTT CASSPGGGSTDTQYF NA NA TRBJ2-3 TRBV11-3
TGTGCCACCAGCAGACCGGGACTAGCGGGAGGTGCAGATACGCAGTATTTT CATSRPGLAGGADTQYF NA TRBD2 TRBJ2-3 TRBV15
TGTGCCAGCTCGAAGGGGGCAGGCGGCACAGATACGCAGTATTTT CASSKGAGGTDTQYF NA TRBD1 TRBJ2-3 TRBV18
TGTGCCAGCAGTGAAGAGACTAGCGGTTCCTACGAGCAGTACTTC CASSEETSGSYEQYF NA TRBD2 TRBJ2-7 TRBV6-1
TGTGCCAGCAGCTTATTCCGGGGGGCAGGGGGCAATGGCTACACCTTC CASSLFRGAGGNGYTF NA TRBD1 TRBJ1-2 TRBV13
TGTGCCAGCAGCCTAGGAGCATACAATGAGCAGTTCTTC CASSLGAYNEQFF NA NA TRBJ2-1 TRBV7-8
TGTGCCAGCAGCTTCCTCCAAGCGGGAGGAGTCTACAATGAGCAGTTCTTC CASSFLQAGGVYNEQFF NA TRBD2 TRBJ2-1 TRBV7-2
TGTGCCTGGAGTGGAGGTTTCTTGGACGAGCAGTACTTC CAWSGGFLDEQYF NA NA TRBJ2-7 TRBV30
TGCGCCAGCAGCTTGGGCAGTTCCAATGAGCAGTTCTTC CASSLGSSNEQFF NA NA TRBJ2-1 TRBV5-1
TGTGCCGTACAGCCTCAGCGCAATCAGCCCCAGCATTTT CAVQPQRNQPQHF once NA TRBJ1-5 TRBV28
TGTGCCAGCAGTACTGTGGGGCTTGGGACTAGCGGGAGCGAGCAGTACTTC CASSTVGLGTSGSEQYF NA TRBD2 TRBJ2-7 TRBV28
TGCGCCAGCAGCTTACGACAGGCCCCGGATACGCAGTATTTT CASSLRQAPDTQYF NA NA TRBJ2-3 TRBV5-1
TGCGCCAGCAGTGATTGGGACAGGACGATTACGGAGACCCAGTACTTC CASSDWDRTITETQYF NA TRBD1 TRBJ2-5 TRBV10-1
TGCGCCAGCAGCCACGACAGGGGGCAGGGTGAAGCTTTCTTT CASSHDRGQGEAFF NA TRBD1 TRBJ1-1 TRBV4-3
TGTGCCAGCAGCTCCCTAGCGGGAGATCTCGAGCAGTACTTC CASSSLAGDLEQYF NA TRBD2 TRBJ2-7 TRBV5-6
TGTGCCTGGAGTGTAATTGGGAGTACAGGGGTAATAGCCAAAAACATTCAGTACTTC CAWSVIGSTGVIAKNIQYF NA TRBD1 TRBJ2-4 TRBV30
TGCAGCGCGGTTGGACTGGACAGCCGAGAAGGCAACTCCTACAATGAGCAGTTCTTC CSAVGLDSREGNSYNEQFF NA NA TRBJ2-1 TRBV29-1
TGTGCCAGCAGCTTAGTGGGGGACGGGGGCAATGAGCAGTTCTTC CASSLVGDGGNEQFF NA NA TRBJ2-1 TRBV7-6
TGTGCCAGCAGTCGGGACACCACCGGGGAGCTGTTTTTT CASSRDTTGELFF NA NA TRBJ2-2 TRBV6-4
TGTGCCAGCAGCTTAAAGTTGGGGACAGGCGACACCGGGGAGCTGTTTTTT CASSLKLGTGDTGELFF NA TRBD1 TRBJ2-2 TRBV7-9
TGTGCCAGCAGCTTAGGAGTTGAGCGGGGCACAGATACGCAGTATTTT CASSLGVERGTDTQYF NA NA TRBJ2-3 TRBV7-9
TGTGCCAGCAGTTACGACAGTAGGGAGACCCAGTACTTC CASSYDSRETQYF once NA TRBJ2-5 TRBV6-5
TGCGCCAGCAGCTTTGGGGGAGGGGAGGTGTTTTTT CASSFGGGEVFF few NA TRBJ1-4 TRBV5-1
TGCGCCAGCAGCTTGGACGGACTGAGCCAAGAGACCCAGTACTTC CASSLDGLSQETQYF NA NA TRBJ2-5 TRBV5-1
TGTGCCAGCAGCTTTGGGCTCGAGCAGTACTTC CASSFGLEQYF NA NA TRBJ2-7 TRBV5-4
TGTGCCAGCAGCTTGGGTAGCGGGTACCAAGAGACCCAGTACTTC CASSLGSGYQETQYF NA TRBD2 TRBJ2-5 TRBV11-2
TGTGCCAGCAGTGAAATTTGGCAGGGCAGCCAGCCCCAGCATTTT CASSEIWQGSQPQHF NA NA TRBJ1-5 TRBV6-1
TGTGCCAGCAGCTGGACTAGCGGGACTCAAGAGACCCAGTACTTC CASSWTSGTQETQYF NA TRBD2 TRBJ2-5 TRBV11-1
TGTGCCAGCAGCGCTTGGGACAGGGGTCCGAACACTGAAGCTTTCTTT CASSAWDRGPNTEAFF once TRBD1 TRBJ1-1 TRBV9
TGTGCCAGCAGCCCCGGACAGGGGGCTAACTATGGCTACACCTTC CASSPGQGANYGYTF NA TRBD1 TRBJ1-2 TRBV9
TGTGCCAGCAGTCTAGATAGCGGGACGAGCTCCTACGAGCAGTACTTC CASSLDSGTSSYEQYF NA TRBD2 TRBJ2-7 TRBV27
TGTGCCAGCAGCCAACGACGGACAGACACAGATACGCAGTATTTT CASSQRRTDTDTQYF NA NA TRBJ2-3 TRBV4-2